Listed here is a single T cell receptor beta chain. These data originate in a study of monozygotic twins with inflammatory bowel disease. TCRdb reprocessed the 5' RACE reads and stores each CDR3 protein as one record, lacking DNA. The sample table includes some 400,000 distinct CDR3 sequences. This CDR3 has 15 amino acids. Germline CDR1 is SEHNR and CDR2 is FQNEAQ (reference sequence). The specimen sequenced was blood. The chain has TRBV7-9 and TRBJ2-7; TCRdb gives TRBD1 as the D gene, but with no DNA this cannot be confirmed. The sequence was obtained from a human donor with ulcerative colitis or Crohn's disease, or a healthy co-twin of an affected twin (not recorded which). CDR3: CASSSWGLASYEQYF.